These 26 T cell receptor beta chains were all obtained from the same sample, sequenced in a study of long-term antiretroviral therapy in people with HIV. At the survey level, the v3.0 immunoSEQ assay was run. Assay: immunoSEQ multiplex PCR; the TCRdb copy retains only in-frame clones and omits some. The profile shows 20,000 to 25,000 clones, 93% of them singletons. The sample here was unsorted PBMCs, taken 7.6 years after starting antiretroviral therapy. The receptors originated from a woman in her thirties or forties with HIV.

The rearrangement links TRBV19 to TRBJ1-2; the match to TRBD1 covers 12 bases. CDR3 length: 15 amino acids. V was clipped by 4 bases and J by 4 bases; unmatched bases: 4. CDR1 is LNHDA, CDR2 SQIVND, per germline (reference sequence). The CDR3 sequence is CASSTGQGAVYGYTF. As DNA, the CDR3 is TGTGCCAGTAGTACGGGACAGGGGGCGGTCTATGGCTACACCTTC.

The rearrangement uses TRBV6-5 and TRBJ1-2, with D unclear. The CDR3 runs to 13 residues. Germline V gene sequence: CDR1 MNHEY, CDR2 SVGAGI. V lost 6 bases and J 5 bases, leaving 13 bases between the germline ends. As DNA, the CDR3 is TGTGCCAGCAGAGACTCCGCAAGTTATGGCTACACCTTC. Residues: CASRDSASYGYTF.

The CDR3 reads CASSLSGVSSYEQYF. CDR3 coding DNA: TGTGCCAGCAGCTTGAGCGGGGTAAGCTCCTACGAGCAGTACTTC. The chain couples TRBV5-6 to TRBJ2-7; TRBD2 matches 7 bases. V dropped 1 base and J dropped 0; count of bases not matched to a gene: 4. The CDR3 has 15 residues. The germline gives CDR1 SGHDT, CDR2 YYEEEE.

J is TRBJ1-4 and V is TRBV5-6, with 10 bases fitting TRBD1. Germline V CDR1 and CDR2: SGHDT, YYEEEE. The CDR3 contains 16 residues. V was pared by 0 bases and J by 7 bases, with 6 bases of the junction left unmatched. The CDR3 here is CASSLAFRDRGEKLFF. The CDR3 coding sequence is TGTGCCAGCAGCTTGGCGTTTCGGGACAGGGGTGAAAAACTGTTTTTT.

V usage is TRBV19 and J usage is TRBJ2-3; TRBD2 might be the D (7 bases). CDR1 and CDR2 from the germline V gene are LNHDA and SQIVND (reference sequence). The CDR3 totals 16 residues. V was clipped by 5 bases and J by 6 bases, with 21 bases between them. The DNA of the CDR3 is TGTGCCAGTAGTTATTCACAGGGAGGGGCCGTGGATACGCAGTATTTT. Translation gives CASSYSQGGAVDTQYF. Using reference TRBV19 and TRBJ2-3 for the parts outside the CDR3, the full variable domain is DGGITQSPKYLFRKEGQNVTLSCEQNLNHDAMYWYRQDPGQGLRLIYYSQIVNDFQKGDIAEGYSVSREKKESFPLTVTSAQKNPTAFYLCASSYSQGGAVDTQYFGPGTRLTVL.

The J gene is TRBJ2-3, the V gene TRBV9; 8 bases are shared with TRBD2. Trimming removed 3 bases from V and 0 bases from J; junction bases left unmatched: 3. Germline V gene sequence: CDR1 SGDLS, CDR2 YYNGEE. This CDR3 region has 15 residues. The CDR3 sequence is CASSALAGSTDTQYF. CDR3 sequence (DNA): TGTGCCAGCAGCGCCCTAGCGGGCAGCACAGATACGCAGTATTTT.

CDR3 residues: CASSSDWWGGYTF. CDR3 DNA: TGTGCCAGCAGTTCCGATTGGTGGGGGGGCTACACCTTC. This chain connects TRBV6-5 to TRBJ1-2; the D gene is possibly TRBD1 (5 bases). The CDR3 totals 13 residues. Germline V gene lookup returns CDR1 MNHEY and CDR2 SVGAGI. Trimming took off 4 bases at V and 8 bases at J, with 14 bases between the two ends.

The chain couples TRBV5-1 to TRBJ1-4; TRBD1 aligns across 8 bases. The length of the CDR3 is 14 residues. Germline loops: CDR1 SGHRS, CDR2 YFSETQ. The J segment lost 8 bases and the V segment lost 2 bases, leaving 5 bases of the junction unmatched. The CDR3 nucleotides read TGCGCCAGCAGCTTCGGACAGGGCCAAGAAAAACTGTTTTTT. Encoded protein: CASSFGQGQEKLFF.

The chain links TRBV7-7 to TRBJ2-5; 10 bases line up with TRBD2. V was clipped by 1 base and J by 5 bases; unmatched bases: 16. The CDR3 contains 19 residues. Germline loops: CDR1 SSHAT, CDR2 FNYEAQ (reference sequence). CDR3 residues: CASSLGTYGAGGNRETQYF. In nucleotides, the CDR3 is TGTGCCAGCAGCTTAGGAACCTACGGAGCGGGGGGGAATCGGGAGACCCAGTACTTC.

The rearrangement joins TRBV6-6 to TRBJ1-2; the match to TRBD1 covers 11 bases. This CDR3 region has 15 residues. Per germline, CDR1 MNHNY and CDR2 SVGAGI (reference sequence). Trimming took 6 bases from V and 8 from J; bases not matched to a gene: 11. The CDR3 sequence: CASRPRDRGLGGYTF. CDR3 nucleotide sequence: TGTGCCAGCAGACCCCGGGACAGGGGGTTAGGCGGCTACACCTTC.

The rearrangement uses TRBV7-2 and TRBJ1-2; TRBD1 aligns across 8 bases. The CDR3 length is 16 residues. V was pared by 1 base and J by 8 bases, with 12 bases of the junction left unmatched. CDR1 SGHTA and CDR2 FQGNSA come from the germline V gene. The CDR3, as DNA: TGTGCCAGCAGCTTAGAGGTCTTCGGACAGGGAGGGGGCTACACCTTC. Its translation: CASSLEVFGQGGGYTF. Based on the CDR3 plus reference TRBV7-2 and TRBJ1-2, the full variable domain is GAGVSQSPSNKVTEKGKDVELRCDPISGHTALYWYRQSLGQGLEFLIYFQGNSAPDKSGLPSDRFSAERTGGSVSTLTIQRTQQEDSAVYLCASSLEVFGQGGGYTFGSGTRLTVV.

V is TRBV5-1 and J is TRBJ2-3; D possibly corresponds to TRBD1 (5 bases). There are 15 residues in the CDR3. V was shortened by 0 bases and J by 4 bases, with 12 bases between the two germline ends. CDR1 is SGHRS, CDR2 YFSETQ, per germline. CDR3 sequence (DNA): TGCGCCAGCAGCTTGGAGGGGTATAGGGCAGATACGCAGTATTTT. The encoded protein is CASSLEGYRADTQYF.

The chain combines TRBV10-3 with TRBJ2-3, with D tentatively TRBD1 (5 bases). The CDR3 totals 14 residues. Trimming left V 8 bases short and J 1 base short, with 13 bases between. Per the germline V gene, CDR1 is ENHRY and CDR2 is SYGVKD. This CDR3 is CAIQGPLGTDTQYF. The DNA for the CDR3 is TGTGCCATCCAGGGCCCTCTAGGCACAGATACGCAGTATTTT.

V gene TRBV7-9 combines with J gene TRBJ2-3; D remains unclear. Looked up from germline, CDR1 is SEHNR and CDR2 is FQNEAQ (reference sequence). The CDR3 loop spans 15 amino acids. V was clipped by 5 bases and J by 2 bases, with 14 bases between them. Written as DNA, the CDR3 is TGTGCCAGCAGCGCCCGACTTAGTGACACAGATACGCAGTATTTT. Amino acid sequence: CASSARLSDTDTQYF.

This chain links TRBV30 with TRBJ1-2; D unresolved. Trimming shortened V by 0 bases and J by 2 bases, and 7 bases separated the two germline ends. Germline CDR1 is GTSNPN and CDR2 is SVGIG (reference sequence). The CDR3 is 13 amino acids. CDR3 loop: CAWSVTRNYGYTF. The CDR3, as DNA: TGTGCCTGGAGTGTAACCAGAAACTATGGCTACACCTTC. Supplemented by reference TRBV30 and TRBJ1-2, the full variable domain reads SQTIHQWPATLVQPVGSPLSLECTVEGTSNPNLYWYRQAAGRGLQLLFYSVGIGQISSEVPQNLSASRPQDRQFILSSKKLLLSDSGFYLCAWSVTRNYGYTFGSGTRLTVV.

V is TRBV18 and J is TRBJ1-2; D gene uncertain. The V end was cut by 4 bases, the J end by 2 bases, with 14 bases between. The CDR3 is 15 residues long. Germline V gene data show CDR1 as KGHSH and CDR2 as LQKENI. The CDR3, as DNA: TGTGCCAGCTCACGAATCGGGGTAGGAAACTATGGCTACACCTTC. Residues: CASSRIGVGNYGYTF.

This chain connects TRBV19 to TRBJ1-5; 12 bases are shared with TRBD1. The CDR3 runs 17 residues. V shed 11 bases, J shed 0 bases, and the junction held 11 bases outside the gene matches. Germline-derived CDR1 and CDR2 are LNHDA and SQIVND (reference sequence). The CDR3 spells CASRGTGGYISNQPQHF. The CDR3 nucleotides are TGTGCCTCCAGGGGGACAGGGGGCTACATTAGCAATCAGCCCCAGCATTTT.

The chain couples TRBV9 to TRBJ2-1; 12 nucleotides match TRBD1. With V trimmed by 3 bases and J by 7 bases, 8 bases remained unmatched. The V gene's germline CDR1 is SGDLS and CDR2 YYNGEE. The CDR3 runs 16 residues. DNA for the CDR3: TGTGCCAGCAGCGCAGAGGGACAGGGGGCGCAAAATGAGCAGTTCTTC. Translation gives CASSAEGQGAQNEQFF.

This clone has only one observation. The rearrangement uses TRBV19 and TRBJ1-1, with D possibly being TRBD1 (6 bases). Per germline, CDR1 LNHDA and CDR2 SQIVND (reference sequence). Trimming pared 5 bases from V and 4 bases from J, leaving 23 bases between. The CDR3 spans 17 residues. The CDR3 loop is CASSHPLGGPQSTEAFF. CDR3 coding DNA: TGTGCCAGTAGTCATCCCTTGGGGGGGCCGCAATCCACTGAAGCTTTCTTT. Full variable domain (outside the CDR3, taken from reference TRBV19 and TRBJ1-1): DGGITQSPKYLFRKEGQNVTLSCEQNLNHDAMYWYRQDPGQGLRLIYYSQIVNDFQKGDIAEGYSVSREKKESFPLTVTSAQKNPTAFYLCASSHPLGGPQSTEAFFGQGTRLTVV.

The chain is built from TRBV7-2 and TRBJ1-5; maybe TRBD1 (5 bases). The ends were cut back, 7 bases at V and 0 bases at J, with 13 bases in the middle. CDR3 size: 15 residues. From germline, CDR1 is SGHTA and CDR2 FQGNSA. Here the CDR3 reads CASTMGENSNQPQHF. The DNA for the CDR3 is TGTGCCAGCACCATGGGGGAGAATAGCAATCAGCCCCAGCATTTT.

V gene TRBV6-5 combines with J gene TRBJ2-5; 10 nucleotides align to TRBD1. The trim removed 0 bases at V and 3 bases at J, leaving 4 bases unmatched. Germline CDR1 reads MNHEY; CDR2 reads SVGAGI. The CDR3 is made up of 16 amino acids. Here the CDR3 reads CASSYSPTGGEETQYF. CDR3 sequence (DNA): TGTGCCAGCAGTTACTCGCCGACAGGGGGCGAAGAGACCCAGTACTTC.

This chain links TRBV27 with TRBJ1-5, with 8 nucleotides matching TRBD1. This CDR3 is 14 amino acids long. Germline V CDR1 and CDR2: MNHEY, SMNVEV (reference sequence). V lost 3 bases, J lost 5 bases, and 3 bases stayed unmatched. CDR3 residues: CASSFGTGDQPQHF. CDR3 coding DNA: TGTGCCAGCAGTTTTGGGACAGGAGATCAGCCCCAGCATTTT.

Here the CDR3 reads CASSPPDPIGRQFF. The CDR3 region has the DNA TGTGCCAGCTCACCACCTGATCCCATTGGGAGGCAGTTCTTC. The chain employs TRBV18 and TRBJ2-1, with TRBD2 as a possible D gene (5 bases). Germline V lookup: CDR1 KGHSH, CDR2 LQKENI. Trimming took off 0 bases at V and 12 bases at J, with 15 bases between the two ends. CDR3 length: 14 amino acids.

The chain combines TRBV7-2 with TRBJ2-5; D unclear. The length of the CDR3 is 13 residues. Germline lookup yields CDR1 SGHTA and CDR2 FQGNSA. V lost 4 bases and J 2 bases, leaving 8 bases between the germline ends. The CDR3 sequence is CASSSNGQETQYF. CDR3 in DNA: TGTGCCAGCAGCTCTAACGGACAAGAGACCCAGTACTTC.

The CDR3 protein is CASEYRGAYEQYF. The DNA for the CDR3 is TGTGCCAGCGAGTACAGGGGCGCTTACGAGCAGTACTTC. J is TRBJ2-7 and V is TRBV6-5, with 7 bases that match TRBD1. V trimming: 8 bases; J trimming: 4 bases; junction bases outside the gene matches: 8. This CDR3 has 13 residues. Germline assignment: CDR1 MNHEY and CDR2 SVGAGI.

This CDR3 is CASSVQGVGYTF. The CDR3 DNA reads as TGTGCCAGCAGTGTACAGGGGGTTGGCTACACCTTC. The chain uses TRBV2 and TRBJ1-2, with 8 bases aligning to TRBD1. The CDR3 extends over 12 amino acids. V was pared by 4 bases and J by 7 bases, with 2 bases of the junction left unmatched. The germline V gene has CDR1 SNHLY and CDR2 FYNNEI.